A selection of T cell receptor beta chains follows, all from one sample in a study of T cell changes during pregnancy in multiple sclerosis. Generated by immunoSEQ multiplex PCR, the TCRdb table keeps only in-frame clones and is missing some. The sample shows more than 30,000 clones, under 95% of them seen only once. This specimen was CD4+ T cells from peripheral blood mononuclear cells, taken in the third trimester of pregnancy. These receptors were collected from a female donor in good health, enrolled as a control in a pregnancy study. The CDR3 runs from the conserved cysteine through the conserved F or W. The D gene is left open where the match is weak. Size is omitted from some rows. Given values are once, few, many or a class for expanded clones.

D	size	J	V	DNA	CDR3
TRBD1	.	TRBJ1-1	TRBV5-4	TGTGCCAGCAGCCCGTCCCGGGACAGGGGCCGGACTGAAGCTTTCTTT	CASSPSRDRGRTEAFF
.	.	TRBJ2-2	TRBV7-9	TGTGCCAGCAGCTTAGCGCGGGGCAGCGAACCGAACACCGGGGAGCTGTTTTTT	CASSLARGSEPNTGELFF
.	.	TRBJ2-4	TRBV1	TGCACCAGCAGCCACCACAGGGGAATTCAGTACTTC	CTSSHHRGIQYF
TRBD2	.	TRBJ2-7	TRBV10-3	TGTGCCATCAGGGTGGGGGGAGCGGGAGGGCCATACGAGCAGTACTTC	CAIRVGGAGGPYEQYF
TRBD2	.	TRBJ2-5	TRBV10-2	TGCGCCAGCAGTGCCCCCGGGGGGGCGCGGACCCAGTACTTC	CASSAPGGARTQYF
.	.	TRBJ2-7	TRBV11-2	TGTGCCAGCAGCTTAGAATCCGCAGGGGAGCAGTACTTC	CASSLESAGEQYF
.	.	TRBJ1-1	TRBV5-1	TGCGCCAGCATGCGGGAGGGGGTAATGAACACTGAAGCTTTCTTT	CASMREGVMNTEAFF
.	.	TRBJ2-3	TRBV5-6	TGTGCCAGCAGCGTAACCCCGACGCGGAGAGATACGCAGTATTTT	CASSVTPTRRDTQYF
.	.	TRBJ2-7	TRBV27	TGTGCCAGCAGTTATCTCGGGAGCTACGAGCAGTACTTC	CASSYLGSYEQYF
TRBD2	.	TRBJ2-1	TRBV4-1	TGCGCCAGCAGCCCTCACGGAAACGGGAGGGCCGAGCAGTTCTTC	CASSPHGNGRAEQFF
.	few	TRBJ1-2	TRBV10-3	TGTGCGGCAGGATATGGCTACACCTTC	CAAGYGYTF